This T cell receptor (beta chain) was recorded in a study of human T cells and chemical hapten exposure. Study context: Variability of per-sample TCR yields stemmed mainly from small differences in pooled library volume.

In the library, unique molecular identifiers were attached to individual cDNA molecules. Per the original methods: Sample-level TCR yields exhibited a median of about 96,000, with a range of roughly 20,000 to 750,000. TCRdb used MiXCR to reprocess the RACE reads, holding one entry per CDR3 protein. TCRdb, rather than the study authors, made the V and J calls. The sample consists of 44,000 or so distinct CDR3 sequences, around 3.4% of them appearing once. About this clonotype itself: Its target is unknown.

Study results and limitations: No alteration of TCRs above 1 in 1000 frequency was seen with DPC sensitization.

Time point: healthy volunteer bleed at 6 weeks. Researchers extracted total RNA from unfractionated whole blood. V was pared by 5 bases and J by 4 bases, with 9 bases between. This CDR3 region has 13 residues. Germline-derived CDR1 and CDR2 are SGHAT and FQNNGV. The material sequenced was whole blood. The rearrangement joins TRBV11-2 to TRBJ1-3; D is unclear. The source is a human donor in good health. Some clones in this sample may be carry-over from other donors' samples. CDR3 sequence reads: CASSSLRGNTIYF. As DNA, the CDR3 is TGTGCCAGCAGCAGTCTTCGAGGAAACACCATATATTTT.